A single sample gave rise to the 13 T cell receptor beta chains below, sequenced in a study of cytomegalovirus exposure and HLA in healthy donors (dated by TCRdb to 2017 to 2019). Preparation of the library involved the immunoSEQ multiplex PCR assay. For the multiplex PCR, a mixture combining 60 forward primers for TCR Vbeta segments and 13 reverse primers for TCR Jbeta segments was used. This immuneACCESS table, as held by TCRdb, lists in-frame sequences with V and J called but not all clones. Of the missing ones, under half trace to an unresolved V gene in checked studies; the others have no known cause. For this sample the table gives 75,000 to 100,000 clones, of which 75% to 85% were detected only once. The top ten clonotypes cover 9.5% to 12% of the sample. The sequenced material came from PBMCs. These receptors all stem from a man younger than 35 in good health and CMV-seropositive.

This rearrangement joins TRBV7-2 to TRBJ1-2, with TRBD1 as a possible D gene (5 bases). This CDR3 has 13 residues. The ends were cut back, 0 bases at V and 6 bases at J, with 8 bases in the middle. Germline V gene lookup returns CDR1 SGHTA and CDR2 FQGNSA. The CDR3 loop reads CASSLAWGDGYTF. CDR3 DNA: TGTGCCAGCAGCTTAGCCTGGGGGGATGGCTACACCTTC.

The chain has TRBV5-1 and TRBJ2-7; maybe TRBD1 (5 bases). The V gene lost 1 base and the J gene lost 2 bases, with 7 bases spanning the gap. The germline V gene encodes CDR1 SGHRS and CDR2 YFSETQ. This CDR3 region has 13 residues. The CDR3 protein is CASSLPGTYEQYF. CDR3 DNA sequence: TGCGCCAGCAGCTTGCCAGGGACCTACGAGCAGTACTTC.

V gene TRBV5-5 combines with J gene TRBJ1-4; no clear D. With 0 bases removed from V and 3 bases from J, the gap between germline ends came to 9 bases. The CDR3 totals 15 residues. Looked up from germline, CDR1 is SGHKS and CDR2 is YYEKEE (reference sequence). CDR3 residues: CASSLERIANEKLFF. The CDR3 coding sequence is TGTGCCAGCAGCTTGGAGAGAATAGCTAATGAAAAACTGTTTTTT.

The rearrangement joins TRBV15 to TRBJ1-4; weak D call: TRBD1 (5 bases). This CDR3 has 16 residues. Deletions cut 3 bases from V and 8 bases from J, with 19 bases between. Germline V gives CDR1 LNHNV, CDR2 YYDKDF (reference sequence). CDR3 DNA: TGTGCCACCAGCAGTGGTAGGGGCAGGGTGGGCGAAAAACTGTTTTTT. Protein: CATSSGRGRVGEKLFF.

The chain recombines TRBV9 with TRBJ2-6; D is unclear. The germline gives CDR1 SGDLS, CDR2 YYNGEE. The CDR3 spans 17 residues. The ends were cut back, 4 bases at V and 0 bases at J, with 14 bases in the middle. This chain's CDR3 is CASSPWQVSSGANVLTF. Written as DNA, the CDR3 is TGTGCCAGCAGCCCCTGGCAGGTGAGCTCTGGGGCCAACGTCCTGACTTTC.

In the case of this clone: Sequence at one end of the junction differs from germline and may be a read error. This rearrangement joins TRBV10-3 to TRBJ2-7; 10 bases match TRBD1. CDR3 length equals 14 residues. Per the germline V gene, CDR1 is ENHRY and CDR2 is SYGVKD. The CDR3 protein is CAISRTGGTDERYF. CDR3 bases: TGTGCCATCAGTCGGACAGGGGGGACCGATGAGCGGTACTTC.

V and J are TRBV27 and TRBJ2-7; the match to TRBD1 covers 10 bases. V was clipped by 4 bases and J by 3 bases; unmatched bases: 9. The germline V gene encodes CDR1 MNHEY and CDR2 SMNVEV (reference sequence). The CDR3 contains 16 residues. The DNA for the CDR3 is TGTGCCAGCAGTTCTACCGGGACAGGGGATCTCTACGAGCAGTACTTC. It encodes CASSSTGTGDLYEQYF.

This clone has just a few counts. CDR3 loop: CSAVGDNGNQPQHF. CDR3 bases: TGCAGCGCAGTCGGTGACAACGGCAATCAGCCCCAGCATTTT. J is TRBJ1-5 and V is TRBV29-1; no firm D call. The germline CDR1 and CDR2 sequences are SQVTM and ANQGSEA. Trimming removed 7 bases from V and 2 bases from J, with 15 bases in between. This CDR3 comprises 14 residues.

V usage is TRBV6-1 and J usage is TRBJ1-1; 11 nucleotides align to TRBD1. Germline V CDR1 and CDR2: MNHNS, SASEGT. Trimming removed 6 bases from V and 0 bases from J; junction bases left unmatched: 3. The CDR3 totals 15 residues. As DNA, the CDR3 is TGTGCCAGCAGGGACAGGGGGCTTATGAACACTGAAGCTTTCTTT. Translating it yields CASRDRGLMNTEAFF.

The sample holds one count of this clone. The CDR3 sequence: CASSIGSGGAQYF. The CDR3 bases are TGTGCCAGTAGTATCGGTAGCGGGGGGGCCCAGTACTTC. V usage is TRBV19 and J usage is TRBJ2-5; 11 bases fit TRBD2. V lost 3 bases, J lost 9 bases, and 3 bases stayed unmatched. CDR1 is LNHDA and CDR2 is SQIVND in the germline V gene (reference sequence). There are 13 residues in the CDR3.

The CDR3 coding sequence is TGTGCCAGTAGTAAGGGGGTAAATAGCAATCAGCCCCAGCATTTT. Amino acid sequence: CASSKGVNSNQPQHF. V gene TRBV19 combines with J gene TRBJ1-5; the D gene is possibly TRBD1 (6 bases). CDR3 length equals 15 residues. CDR1 is LNHDA, CDR2 SQIVND, per germline (reference sequence). Trimming shortened V by 4 bases and J by 0 bases, and 10 bases separated the two germline ends.

The V call is TRBV5-1, the J call TRBJ1-4; D is unclear. Germline V gene sequence: CDR1 SGHRS, CDR2 YFSETQ. V lost 0 bases and J 7 bases, leaving 13 bases between the germline ends. CDR3 length equals 15 residues. This CDR3 reads CASSLAGVEVEKLFF. The CDR3 bases are TGCGCCAGCAGCTTGGCCGGGGTTGAGGTTGAAAAACTGTTTTTT.

The chain carries TRBV6-5 and TRBJ1-1; a possible D gene is TRBD1 (6 bases). Looked up from germline, CDR1 is MNHEY and CDR2 is SVGAGI. There are 14 residues in the CDR3. V was shortened by 5 bases and J by 1 base, with 11 bases between the two germline ends. The chain's CDR3 is CASSLQGSNTEAFF. The DNA for the CDR3 is TGTGCCAGCAGTCTCCAGGGGTCGAACACTGAAGCTTTCTTT.